Sequencing of this T cell receptor (beta chain) was carried out in a study of blood T cell repertoires in COVID-19. V was shortened by 4 bases and J by 4 bases, with 17 bases between the two germline ends. This CDR3 has 15 residues. Germline V lookup: CDR1 SGHNT, CDR2 YYREEE (reference sequence). The table came from immunoSEQ multiplex PCR; TCRdb's copy has only in-frame clones and leaves some out. The sample has roughly 35,000 clones; approximately 80% are singletons. Sequences were obtained from peripheral blood. The V gene is TRBV5-4, the J gene TRBJ1-2; tentatively, D is TRBD1 (6 bases). This receptor was identified in a man aged 80 or over with acute or convalescent COVID-19. The DNA of the CDR3 is TGTGCCAGCAGCGGGACATCGGATCCTGGCTATGGCTACACCTTC. Its translation is CASSGTSDPGYGYTF.